This entry is about one TCR beta chain. Healthy and HIV-negative, the adult donors had no recent acute infections or vaccinations. Among the donors, all were Caucasian adults who lived in Nashville, Tennessee. Naive CD4+ cells were CD45RA-selected; the remaining cells were memory. This sample was included in a study of shared clonotypes between healthy human individuals. The length of the CDR3 is 13 residues. V was shortened by 4 bases and J by 0 bases, with 7 bases between the two germline ends. CDR1 and CDR2 (germline): GTSNPN, SVGIG (reference sequence). The authors' processing: Sequence data from immunoSEQ were junction-only and lacked quality scores; consequently, filtering differed. Clones were read by immunoSEQ multiplex PCR, and TCRdb kept only the in-frame ones, dropping some. That table gives V, J and clone size, and the DNA gave D and trimming. The sample lists some 900,000 clones, over 75% seen once, with over 1.3% in the top ten.

The sequence came from a man younger than 30 in good health. Sequenced sample: memory CD4+ T cells sorted from blood. Subset meaning: CD45RA-negative fraction. The chain combines TRBV30 with TRBJ2-1; D gene uncertain. The CDR3 loop reads CAWMASSYNEQFF. CDR3 sequence (DNA): TGTGCCTGGATGGCAAGCTCCTACAATGAGCAGTTCTTC. Based on the CDR3 plus reference TRBV30 and TRBJ2-1, the full variable domain is SQTIHQWPATLVQPVGSPLSLECTVEGTSNPNLYWYRQAAGRGLQLLFYSVGIGQISSEVPQNLSASRPQDRQFILSSKKLLLSDSGFYLCAWMASSYNEQFFGPGTRLTVL.